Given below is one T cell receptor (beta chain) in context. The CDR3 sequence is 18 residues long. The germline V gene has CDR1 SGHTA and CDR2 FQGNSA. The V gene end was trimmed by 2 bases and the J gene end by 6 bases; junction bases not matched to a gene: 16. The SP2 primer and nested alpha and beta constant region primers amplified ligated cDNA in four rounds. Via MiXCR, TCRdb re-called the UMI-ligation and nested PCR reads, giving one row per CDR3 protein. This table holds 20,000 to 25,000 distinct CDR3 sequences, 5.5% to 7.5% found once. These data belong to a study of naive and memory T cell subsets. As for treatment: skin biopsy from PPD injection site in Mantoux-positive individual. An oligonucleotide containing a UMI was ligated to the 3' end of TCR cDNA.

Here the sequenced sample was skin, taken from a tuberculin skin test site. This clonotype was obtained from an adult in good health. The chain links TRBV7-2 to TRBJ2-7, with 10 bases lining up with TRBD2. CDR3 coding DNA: TGTGCCAGCAGCTTACTCTTAGCGGGAGGATTAGTTTTGAGCGAGCAGTACTTC. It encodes CASSLLLAGGLVLSEQYF.